The T cell receptor beta chain under discussion was sequenced for a study of cytomegalovirus exposure and HLA in healthy donors. Regarding the study as a whole: Donor immune exposure was known only as CMV serostatus. Later analysis demonstrated an association between a missense DCLRE1C variant and TCR beta V- and J-gene trimming. Usually a TCR sequence was rare, but some public TCRs were found in many donors. Earlier analysis found most TCR beta V segments productive about 87% or about 30% of the time.

To note about this clone: Its antigen is unknown.

V was clipped by 3 bases and J by 0 bases; unmatched bases: 7. Germline assignment: CDR1 SGHRS and CDR2 YFSETQ. The CDR3 spans 19 residues. The primer mix had 60 Vbeta and 13 Jbeta primers. Assay: immunoSEQ multiplex PCR; the TCRdb copy retains only in-frame clones and omits some. This table holds about 150,000 clones, 70% to 80% found once. The chain combines TRBV5-1 with TRBJ2-2, with TRBD2 matching over 14 bases. Sequences were obtained from PBMCs. The TCR comes from a man aged 30 to 45 in good health and CMV-seropositive. In DNA, the CDR3 is TGCGCCAGCAGCTCCGGGACTAGCGGGGGACGGACGAACACCGGGGAGCTGTTTTTT. Protein product: CASSSGTSGGRTNTGELFF.